Detailed here is one T cell receptor beta chain. What it binds is unknown. These data come from a study of beta chain features in type 1 diabetes. Study conclusions and caveats: Researchers report that Type 1 diabetes patients had moderately but significantly shorter TCRB CDR3s across all four CD4+ subsets.

Expressed TCRB transcripts were sequenced, since all the RNA that had been isolated was reverse transcribed. The protocol was immunoSEQ multiplex PCR, while the TCRdb copy is restricted to in-frame clones and leaves out a portion. This table holds about 340,000 clones, 13% found once. Germline assignment: CDR1 SGDLS and CDR2 YYNGEE. The CDR3 runs to 14 residues. Trimming took 0 bases from V and 3 from J, leaving 9 bases between them. V and J are TRBV9 and TRBJ1-1; D gene uncertain. Input material: naive CD4+ T cells from blood. This clonotype was sampled from a woman between 18 and 30 years old with type 1 diabetes. As DNA, the CDR3 is TGTGCCAGCAGCGTAGGGAGGCTCGACACTGAAGCTTTCTTT. Protein: CASSVGRLDTEAFF.